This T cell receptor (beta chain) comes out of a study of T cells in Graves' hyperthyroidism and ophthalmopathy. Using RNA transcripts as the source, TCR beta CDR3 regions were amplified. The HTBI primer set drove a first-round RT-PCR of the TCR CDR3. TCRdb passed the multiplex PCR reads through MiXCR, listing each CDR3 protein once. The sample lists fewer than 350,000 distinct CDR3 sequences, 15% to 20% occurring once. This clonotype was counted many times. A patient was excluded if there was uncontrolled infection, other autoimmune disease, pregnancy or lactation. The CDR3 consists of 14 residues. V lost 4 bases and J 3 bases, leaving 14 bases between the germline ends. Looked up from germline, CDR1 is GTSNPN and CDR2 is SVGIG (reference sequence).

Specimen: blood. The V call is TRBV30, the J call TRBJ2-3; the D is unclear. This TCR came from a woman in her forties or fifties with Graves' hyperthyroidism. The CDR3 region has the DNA TGTGCCTGGATACTAAAGACCGTTACAGATACGCAGTATTTT. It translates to CAWILKTVTDTQYF.